These 32 T cell receptor beta chains originate from one sample sequenced in a study of blood T cell repertoires in COVID-19. Repertoires were generated with immunoSEQ multiplex PCR, while TCRdb's copy carries only in-frame clones and drops some. The profile covers more than 200,000 clones, with 87% appearing a single time and approximately 10% taken by the ten largest. The sequenced material came from PBMCs or T cells enriched from blood (not recorded which). Receptors originate from a man aged 25 to 40 who had recovered from COVID-19.

This chain joins TRBV25-1 and TRBJ2-5; 10 positions agree with TRBD1. This CDR3 region has 14 residues. Trimming took 3 bases from V and 5 from J; bases not matched to a gene: 3. In germline, CDR1 is MGHDK, CDR2 SYGVNS. DNA for the CDR3: TGTGCCAGCAGTGACGGGACAGGGGAGGAGACCCAGTACTTC. Its translation: CASSDGTGEETQYF.

In DNA, the CDR3 is TGTGCCAGCAGTACTTTCTATGGCTACACCTTC. This sequence encodes CASSTFYGYTF. The chain carries TRBV28 and TRBJ1-2; no clear D. Germline V gene data show CDR1 as MDHEN and CDR2 as SYDVKM. Deletions cut 5 bases from V and 4 bases from J, with 5 bases between. The CDR3 covers 11 residues.

The V gene is TRBV7-8, the J gene TRBJ1-1; TRBD1 agrees at 8 bases. The germline CDR1 and CDR2 sequences are SGHVS and FQNEAQ. The trim removed 5 bases at V and 4 bases at J, leaving 9 bases unmatched. The CDR3 loop spans 15 amino acids. DNA for the CDR3: TGTGCCAGCAGCAGTAGACGAACAGGGGGCACTGAAGCTTTCTTT. This translates into CASSSRRTGGTEAFF.

This chain connects TRBV6-5 to TRBJ2-2; weak D call: TRBD2 (5 bases). This CDR3 is 15 amino acids long. Germline V gene sequence: CDR1 MNHEY, CDR2 SVGAGI. The V end was cut by 1 base, the J end by 0 bases, with 6 bases between. CDR3 nucleotides: TGTGCCAGCAGTTACTGGACTGCGAACACCGGGGAGCTGTTTTTT. Its protein is CASSYWTANTGELFF.

This rearrangement joins TRBV5-6 to TRBJ1-4; no reliable D call. V lost 4 bases, J lost 4 bases, and 5 bases lay in between. Germline V gene data show CDR1 as SGHDT and CDR2 as YYEEEE. CDR3 size: 12 residues. CDR3 sequence reads: CASSRVNEKLFF. The CDR3, as DNA: TGTGCCAGCAGCCGAGTTAATGAAAAACTGTTTTTT.

The genes are TRBV28 and TRBJ2-1, with 12 bases lining up with TRBD2. Trimming cost V 4 bases and J 9 bases; bases outside gene matches: 16. The CDR3 has 18 residues. Per the germline V gene, CDR1 is MDHEN and CDR2 is SYDVKM. In DNA form, the CDR3 reads TGTGCCAGCAGTTCCTTTGACTCTACTAGCGGGAGGTTGTTTGAGCAGTTCTTC. Amino acid sequence: CASSSFDSTSGRLFEQFF.

The V and J genes are TRBV30 and TRBJ1-6; possible D gene TRBD1, 5 bases. There are 13 residues in the CDR3. The V gene's germline CDR1 is GTSNPN and CDR2 SVGIG (reference sequence). V was pared by 2 bases and J by 8 bases, with 10 bases between. DNA of the CDR3: TGTGCCTGGAGTATGACGGGGGATTCACCCCTCCACTTT. Amino acid sequence: CAWSMTGDSPLHF.

The chain combines TRBV19 with TRBJ1-1; D may be TRBD1 (5 bases). The V and J ends lost 1 base and 7 bases respectively, with 13 bases between them. This CDR3 region has 14 residues. Germline V lookup: CDR1 LNHDA, CDR2 SQIVND (reference sequence). In DNA, the CDR3 is TGTGCCAGTAGTATAGGAGGGGAGCGGGGTGAAGCTTTCTTT. It translates to CASSIGGERGEAFF.

The chain joins TRBV7-9 to TRBJ2-7, with TRBD2 matching over 10 bases. CDR3 length equals 15 residues. Germline trimming cut 10 bases from V and 2 bases from J; bases unmatched to any gene: 11. The germline V gene encodes CDR1 SEHNR and CDR2 FQNEAQ (reference sequence). This chain's CDR3 is CAITASGRGAYEQYF. CDR3 nucleotides: TGTGCCATTACCGCGAGCGGGAGGGGGGCCTACGAGCAGTACTTC.

About this clone: A junction end diverges from the germline sequence, so it may reflect a read error. V usage is TRBV3-1 (or the pseudogene TRBV3-2) and J usage is TRBJ2-1; 9 bases fit TRBD1. The CDR3 spans 16 residues. CDR1 and CDR2 from the germline V gene are LGHDT and YNNKEL (reference sequence). The CDR3 DNA sequence: TGTGCCAGCAGCCTACCAACAACCCGGGACAGGGCCATAATCCTCTTC. Amino acids: CASSLPTTRDRAIILF.

This rearrangement joins TRBV9 to TRBJ2-3; TRBD2 matches 9 bases. Losses at the gene ends were 2 bases for V and 6 bases for J; bases not matched to a gene: 16. CDR1 SGDLS and CDR2 YYNGEE come from the germline V gene. The CDR3 sequence is 18 residues long. For the CDR3, the DNA is TGTGCCAGCAGCGTCCTCGGGGCGGGGGGGACATCAGCGGATACGCAGTATTTT. Its translation is CASSVLGAGGTSADTQYF. Supplemented by reference TRBV9 and TRBJ2-3, the full variable domain reads DSGVTQTPKHLITATGQRVTLRCSPRSGDLSVYWYQQSLDQGLQFLIQYYNGEERAKGNILERFSAQQFPDLHSELNLSSLELGDSALYFCASSVLGAGGTSADTQYFGPGTRLTVL.

The rearrangement uses TRBV7-3 and TRBJ1-6; D call uncertain. V shed 2 bases and J shed 10 bases, with 15 bases lying between them. Per the germline V gene, CDR1 is SGHTA and CDR2 is FQGTGA. The CDR3 covers 15 residues. The CDR3 protein is CASSLGGSPVSPLHF. In DNA form, the CDR3 reads TGTGCCAGCAGCTTAGGCGGATCTCCCGTATCACCCCTCCACTTT. Drawing the rest from reference TRBV7-3 and TRBJ1-6, the complete variable domain is GAGVSQTPSNKVTEKGKYVELRCDPISGHTALYWYRQSLGQGPEFLIYFQGTGAADDSGLPNDRFFAVRPEGSVSTLKIQRTERGDSAVYLCASSLGGSPVSPLHFGNGTRLTVT.

V and J are TRBV7-9 and TRBJ1-1; 7 positions agree with TRBD1. The length of the CDR3 is 13 residues. V trimming: 8 bases; J trimming: 9 bases; junction bases outside the gene matches: 12. Germline CDR1 and CDR2: SEHNR and FQNEAQ (reference sequence). In nucleotides, the CDR3 is TGTGCCAGCGAGGGGGACAGCGAACATAAAGCTTTCTTT. Its protein is CASEGDSEHKAFF.

The J gene is TRBJ1-5, the V gene TRBV27, with D perhaps matching TRBD1 (5 bases). This CDR3 region has 15 residues. The germline CDR1 and CDR2 sequences are MNHEY and SMNVEV (reference sequence). V lost 6 bases to trimming and J lost 6 bases, with 18 bases between them. The CDR3 protein is CASSYLGGTIQPQHF. Here the CDR3 DNA reads TGTGCCAGCAGCTACTTGGGGGGGACCATTCAGCCCCAGCATTTT.

The table lists this clone with a count of one. Written as DNA, the CDR3 is TGCGCCAGCAGCCACTACAGGGTCAATGAGCAGTTCTTC. Protein product: CASSHYRVNEQFF. The rearrangement joins TRBV4-3 to TRBJ2-1; maybe TRBD1 (6 bases). This CDR3 is 13 amino acids long. Germline V gene data show CDR1 as LGHNA and CDR2 as YSLEER. The V end lost 3 bases, the J end lost 6 bases, and 9 bases lay between the germline ends.

The V call is TRBV5-1, the J call TRBJ2-2; 13 nucleotides agree with TRBD2. The V and J ends lost 4 bases and 8 bases, in that order; junction bases with no gene match: 8. The CDR3 extends over 16 amino acids. Germline V gene data show CDR1 as SGHRS and CDR2 as YFSETQ. The CDR3 sequence is CASSPSGLAGIGELFF. The CDR3 DNA reads TGCGCCAGCAGCCCCTCGGGACTAGCGGGGATAGGGGAGCTGTTTTTT. The full variable domain, its missing parts supplied by reference TRBV5-1 and TRBJ2-2, is KAGVTQTPRYLIKTRGQQVTLSCSPISGHRSVSWYQQTPGQGLQFLFEYFSETQRNKGNFPGRFSGRQFSNSRSEMNVSTLELGDSALYLCASSPSGLAGIGELFFGEGSRLTVL.

The rearrangement joins TRBV3-1 (or the pseudogene TRBV3-2) to TRBJ1-4, with TRBD1 as a possible D gene (5 bases). V was shortened by 4 bases and J by 8 bases, with 14 bases between the two germline ends. From germline, CDR1 is LGHDT and CDR2 YNNKEL (reference sequence). The CDR3 sequence is 14 residues long. The CDR3 region is CASSPLGGDEKLFF. CDR3 nucleotide sequence: TGTGCCAGCAGCCCTCTAGGCGGGGACGAAAAACTGTTTTTT.

The chain couples TRBV9 to TRBJ1-1; D possibly corresponds to TRBD1 (6 bases). This CDR3 is 16 amino acids long. CDR1 is SGDLS, CDR2 YYNGEE, per germline. Trimming took 3 bases from V and 1 from J, leaving 16 bases between them. The CDR3: CASSAPGGAQNTEAFF. The CDR3 DNA sequence: TGTGCCAGCAGCGCCCCTGGGGGGGCTCAGAACACTGAAGCTTTCTTT.

The chain couples TRBV19 to TRBJ1-2, with 7 bases matching TRBD1. Trimming at V came to 4 bases and at J to 0 bases, leaving 5 bases not matched to a gene. CDR1 LNHDA and CDR2 SQIVND come from the germline V gene (reference sequence). CDR3 length equals 15 residues. The CDR3 DNA reads as TGTGCCAGTAGTACCACAGGGGAAGCTAACTATGGCTACACCTTC. It encodes CASSTTGEANYGYTF.

The chain joins TRBV28 to TRBJ2-2, with TRBD2 as a possible D gene (5 bases). Germline V gives CDR1 MDHEN, CDR2 SYDVKM. The CDR3 is made up of 15 amino acids. Trimming shortened V by 1 base and J by 0 bases, and 6 bases separated the two germline ends. CDR3 sequence (DNA): TGTGCCAGCAGTTTATCACTAGCGAACACCGGGGAGCTGTTTTTT. Protein product: CASSLSLANTGELFF.

The chain recombines TRBV4-2 with TRBJ2-1; 13 nucleotides line up with TRBD2. The CDR3 is made up of 16 amino acids. Germline assignment: CDR1 LGHNA and CDR2 YNFKEQ. V gave up 4 bases and J gave up 6 bases; unmatched junction bases: 6. As DNA, the CDR3 is TGTGCCAGCAGCCCGCGGACTAGCGGGAGTTTCAATGAGCAGTTCTTC. Residues: CASSPRTSGSFNEQFF.

The CDR3 DNA reads as TGTGCCAGCAGCTTAGAGACAGGGGGTAGTCAGCCCCAGCATTTT. Its translation is CASSLETGGSQPQHF. This chain links TRBV7-2 with TRBJ1-5, with TRBD1 matching over 9 bases. The CDR3 is 15 residues long. Losses at the gene ends were 1 base for V and 6 bases for J; bases not matched to a gene: 4. Germline loops: CDR1 SGHTA, CDR2 FQGNSA.

The chain employs TRBV18 and TRBJ1-4; D might be TRBD1 (5 bases). Germline CDR1 and CDR2: KGHSH and LQKENI. This CDR3 comprises 15 residues. The V end lost 2 bases, the J end lost 1 base, and 8 bases lay between the germline ends. CDR3 bases: TGTGCCAGCTCACCATTAACAGGAACTAATGAAAAACTGTTTTTT. It codes for CASSPLTGTNEKLFF.

The V and J genes are TRBV6-5 and TRBJ1-3; the match to TRBD1 covers 8 bases. This CDR3 spans 15 amino acids. Germline lookup yields CDR1 MNHEY and CDR2 SVGAGI. The V gene end was trimmed by 6 bases and the J gene end by 3 bases; junction bases not matched to a gene: 7. CDR3 in DNA: TGTGCCAGCAGGAGCGACAGGGGAAGTGGAAACACCATATATTTT. It encodes CASRSDRGSGNTIYF.

The chain couples TRBV21-1 to TRBJ1-5. TRBV21-1 is shown as a pseudogene. This CDR3 has 14 amino acids. The CDR3, as DNA: TGTGCCAGCAGCAACGGGGATGGCAATCAGCCCCAGCATTTT. Translation: CASSNGDGNQPQHF.

This clone appeared once. The J gene is TRBJ1-1, the V gene TRBV9; no firm D call. Looked up from germline, CDR1 is SGDLS and CDR2 is YYNGEE. This CDR3 is built from 14 residues. V shed 0 bases and J shed 1 base, with 7 bases lying between them. CDR3 loop: CASSVASSNTEAFF. The CDR3 bases are TGTGCCAGCAGCGTAGCCTCGTCGAACACTGAAGCTTTCTTT.

The chain has TRBV28 and TRBJ2-3; D uncertain. This CDR3 comprises 16 residues. Per germline, CDR1 MDHEN and CDR2 SYDVKM. V was pared by 2 bases and J by 0 bases, with 12 bases between. The CDR3 reads CASSLTQTTSTDTQYF. The CDR3 nucleotides are TGTGCCAGCAGTTTAACCCAGACAACTAGCACAGATACGCAGTATTTT.

The chain has TRBV7-9 and TRBJ1-1, with a tentative D call TRBD1 (5 bases). The germline gives CDR1 SEHNR, CDR2 FQNEAQ (reference sequence). The germline V and J ends were trimmed by 1 base and 0 bases, with 9 bases remaining between them. The CDR3 runs to 15 residues. Here the CDR3 DNA reads TGTGCCAGCAGCTTAGACAGGCCCTTGAACACTGAAGCTTTCTTT. Its translation: CASSLDRPLNTEAFF.

The gene calls are TRBV28 and TRBJ1-2; TRBD1 matches 9 bases. Per germline, CDR1 MDHEN and CDR2 SYDVKM. This CDR3 comprises 18 residues. V was pared by 1 base and J by 0 bases, with 9 bases of the junction left unmatched. The CDR3 reads CASSLSGTGRRANYGYTF. Here the CDR3 DNA reads TGTGCCAGCAGTTTATCAGGGACAGGGCGAAGAGCTAACTATGGCTACACCTTC.

This chain joins TRBV5-4 and TRBJ2-7; 10 nucleotides agree with TRBD2. The V gene end was trimmed by 5 bases and the J gene end by 7 bases; junction bases not matched to a gene: 12. CDR1 and CDR2 (germline): SGHNT, YYREEE (reference sequence). This CDR3 spans 15 amino acids. The CDR3 nucleotides read TGTGCCAGCAGTCCCGCTAGCGGGAGAGGAGGAGAGCAGTACTTC. Residues: CASSPASGRGGEQYF.

This sequence joins TRBV28 and TRBJ1-1; D is uncertain. The germline V and J ends were trimmed by 1 base and 3 bases, with 18 bases remaining between them. CDR1 is MDHEN and CDR2 is SYDVKM in the germline V gene. The length of the CDR3 is 17 residues. The CDR3 protein is CASSLLSGYSPHTEAFF. CDR3 coding DNA: TGTGCCAGCAGTTTATTATCGGGGTACTCTCCCCACACTGAAGCTTTCTTT.

This chain uses TRBV4-2 with TRBJ2-2; D perhaps matches TRBD2 (7 bases). The V gene's germline CDR1 is LGHNA and CDR2 YNFKEQ. With 0 bases removed from V and 5 bases from J, the gap between germline ends came to 22 bases. The CDR3 runs to 19 residues. The CDR3 reads CASSQEGGGTPPRTGELFF. The DNA for the CDR3 is TGTGCCAGCAGCCAAGAGGGAGGGGGGACCCCTCCGAGGACCGGGGAGCTGTTTTTT.